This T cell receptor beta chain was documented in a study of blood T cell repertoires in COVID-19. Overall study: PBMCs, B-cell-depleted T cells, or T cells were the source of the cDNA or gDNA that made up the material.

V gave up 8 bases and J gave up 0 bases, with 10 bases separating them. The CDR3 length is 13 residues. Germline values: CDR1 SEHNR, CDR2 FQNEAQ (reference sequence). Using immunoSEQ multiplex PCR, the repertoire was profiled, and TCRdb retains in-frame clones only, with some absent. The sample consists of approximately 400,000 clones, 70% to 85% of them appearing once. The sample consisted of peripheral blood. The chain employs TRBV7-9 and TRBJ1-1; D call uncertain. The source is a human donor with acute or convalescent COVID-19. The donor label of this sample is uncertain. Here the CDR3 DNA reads TGTGCCAGCGAGCTCGTCATGAACACTGAAGCTTTCTTT. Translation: CASELVMNTEAFF.